This is a list of T cell receptor beta chains from one sample in a study of vaccination effects on CD4 cells after COVID-19. These TCRs' antigens remain unknown. The table came from immunoSEQ multiplex PCR; TCRdb's copy has only in-frame clones and leaves some out. This table has approximately 74,000 clones, approximately 75% appearing once. The sequences come from CD4+ T cells from PBMCs cultured with HCoV-NL63 spike peptides, collected before COVID-19 vaccination. The receptors shown here come from a human donor who received a COVID-19 vaccine. Each CDR3 is given with its conserved first and last residue. A D gene is named only where the DNA matches it firmly. Size tells how often a clone was seen (once, few, many) or the class of an expanded clone, and some rows leave it out.

v_gene	d_gene	abundance	j_gene	len	CDR3nt	CDR3aa
TRBV24-1	NA	NA	TRBJ1-5	13	TGTGCCACCAGTGATTTCTCAAACCAGCCCCAGCATTTT	CATSDFSNQPQHF
TRBV7-3	NA	NA	TRBJ1-6	15	TGTGCCAGCAGCTCGAGGGGTCTCCATAATTCACCCCTCCACTTT	CASSSRGLHNSPLHF
TRBV11-1	TRBD1	NA	TRBJ1-1	15	TGTGCCAGCAGCTTTGGGACAGGGGTTAACACTGAAGCTTTCTTT	CASSFGTGVNTEAFF
TRBV19	TRBD2	NA	TRBJ2-5	19	TGTGCCAGTAGTCCGGGACTAGCGGGGGGGCCTTTCGTTCGAGAGACCCAGTACTTC	CASSPGLAGGPFVRETQYF
TRBV2	NA	NA	TRBJ2-1	14	TGTGCCAGCACCGAATATGGGGATTTAAATGAGCAGTTCTTC	CASTEYGDLNEQFF
TRBV7-9	NA	NA	TRBJ2-5	14	TGTGCCAGCAGCTTAGGAGGGGTGGAGGAGACCCAGTACTTC	CASSLGGVEETQYF
TRBV6-6	NA	NA	TRBJ1-2	15	TGTGCCAGCAGTATTCCTAGTGGAGATAACTATGGCTACACCTTC	CASSIPSGDNYGYTF
TRBV7-9	TRBD1	few	TRBJ2-5	17	TGTGCCAGCAGCCCGAGAGGATCCGGGACAGGGGCGAAGACCCAGTACTTC	CASSPRGSGTGAKTQYF
TRBV4-2	NA	NA	TRBJ1-5	16	TGTGCCAGCAGCCAAGAAACTGTTATTAGCAATCAGCCCCAGCATTTT	CASSQETVISNQPQHF
TRBV5-1	NA	NA	TRBJ2-6	14	TGCGCCAGCAGCTTTAGTATTGGGGCCAACGTCCTGACTTTC	CASSFSIGANVLTF
TRBV27	NA	NA	TRBJ2-1	17	TGTGCCAGCAGTTTAATCCCCGACGGGAGCTCCTACAATGAGCAGTTCTTC	CASSLIPDGSSYNEQFF
TRBV7-9	NA	NA	TRBJ2-4	13	TGTGCCAGCAGCCCGGCTAGGGGGGTCATTCAGTACTTC	CASSPARGVIQYF
TRBV28	NA	few	TRBJ2-1	11	TGTGCCGCACAGGGTCTTCATGAGCAGTTCTTC	CAAQGLHEQFF
TRBV5-1	NA	once	TRBJ1-1	14	TGCGCCAGCAGCTTGGCCAATGGGAACACTGAAGCTTTCTTT	CASSLANGNTEAFF
TRBV30	NA	NA	TRBJ2-3	15	TGTGCCTGGAGTGTATGGGGGGCTGGGACAGATACGCAGTATTTT	CAWSVWGAGTDTQYF
TRBV19	TRBD1	NA	TRBJ2-1	15	TGTGCCAGTAGTACACCGGGACAGCTCAACAATGAGCAGTTCTTC	CASSTPGQLNNEQFF
TRBV30	NA	few	TRBJ2-5	13	TGTGCCTGGAGTCGGGGGGCTGAAGAGACCCAGTACTTC	CAWSRGAEETQYF
TRBV5-6	NA	NA	TRBJ2-4	14	TGTGCCAGCAGCTTGCGGACAGCCGGGTACATTCAGTACTTC	CASSLRTAGYIQYF
TRBV6-5	NA	NA	TRBJ2-1	15	TGTGCCAGCAGCTTCGGTGAGGGAAGGGTCGATGAGCAGTTCTTC	CASSFGEGRVDEQFF
TRBV27	NA	NA	TRBJ2-2	15	TGTGCCAGCAGGGCCGCCGGGCAAAACACCGGGGAGCTGTTTTTT	CASRAAGQNTGELFF
TRBV15	NA	NA	TRBJ2-1	17	TGTGCCACCAGCAGAGATCTGGTAGTAAGCTCCTACAATGAGCAGTTCTTC	CATSRDLVVSSYNEQFF
TRBV4-2	TRBD1	NA	TRBJ1-2	16	TGTGCCAGCAGCCAAGAACGCAACAGGGGAAACTATGGCTACACCTTC	CASSQERNRGNYGYTF
TRBV24-1	NA	NA	TRBJ1-5	13	TGTGCCACCAGTGATTTCGCCGGCGAGCCCCAGCATTTT	CATSDFAGEPQHF
TRBV5-4	NA	NA	TRBJ2-6	15	TGTGCCAGCAGCTTGGGGCACGAATCGGCCAACGTCCTGACTTTC	CASSLGHESANVLTF
TRBV5-1	NA	NA	TRBJ1-1	17	TGCGCCAGCAGCTTAGATACAGGGTTGAAAATGAACACTGAAGCTTTCTTT	CASSLDTGLKMNTEAFF
TRBV7-3	NA	NA	TRBJ2-6	14	TGTGCCAGCAGCTTAAACGCTGGGGCCAACGTCCTGACTTTC	CASSLNAGANVLTF
TRBV27	NA	NA	TRBJ2-4	14	TGTGCCAGCAGCTTGACAGACCGCGGAAACATTCAGTACTTC	CASSLTDRGNIQYF
TRBV7-9	NA	NA	TRBJ1-5	15	TGTGCCAGCAGTTTAACAGGGCTGGGTAATCAGCCCCAGCATTTT	CASSLTGLGNQPQHF
TRBV10-3	NA	once	TRBJ1-4	13	TGTGCCACCGCGGACAACTCTAATGAAAAACTGTTTTTT	CATADNSNEKLFF
TRBV5-1	NA	NA	TRBJ1-2	14	TGCGCCAGCAGCTTGGGGGGGGCAGACTATGGCTACACCTTC	CASSLGGADYGYTF
TRBV9	TRBD1	NA	TRBJ1-2	13	TGTGCCAGCAGCGTTGACAGGGGCTATGGCTACACCTTC	CASSVDRGYGYTF
TRBV3-1/TRBV3-2	NA	once	TRBJ1-1	14	TGTGCCAGCAGCCAAGTAGACGGGGGGACTGAAGCTTTCTTT	CASSQVDGGTEAFF
TRBV5-1	NA	NA	TRBJ1-4	17	TGCGCCAGCAGCTTGGCCCCTAAGAGGGAGTGGGGTGAAAAACTGTTTTTT	CASSLAPKREWGEKLFF
TRBV28	NA	NA	TRBJ1-6	15	TGTGCCAGCAGTTCCGGGTTGGGATTTAATTCACCCCTCCACTTT	CASSSGLGFNSPLHF
TRBV5-1	NA	NA	TRBJ2-5	14	TGCGCCAGCAGCTTGTCAGGCAACGCGGCGGCCCAGTACTTC	CASSLSGNAAAQYF
TRBV7-3	TRBD2	NA	TRBJ2-3	15	TGTGCCAGCAGCCCATCTAGCGGGCTCCCAGATACGCAGTATTTT	CASSPSSGLPDTQYF
TRBV3-1/TRBV3-2	TRBD1	NA	TRBJ1-6	14	TGTGCCAGCAGCCGGGACAGGGGTAGTTCACCCCTCCACTTT	CASSRDRGSSPLHF